This T cell receptor (beta chain) appears in the sequencing data of a study of metastatic and nonmetastatic thyroid tumors. TCRdb reanalyzed the PCR reads via MiXCR. The sample records 6,000 to 8,500 clones, around 3.3% being singletons. By proportion, this clone is medium-sized. Prior to thyroid surgery, none of the patients had received any treatment. Germline CDR1 DFQATT, CDR2 SNEGSKA (reference sequence). The CDR3 runs 14 residues. Trimming removed 2 bases from V and 3 bases from J; junction bases left unmatched: 4. The V gene is TRBV20-1, the J gene TRBJ2-3; 8 bases fit TRBD2. The sequence was obtained from a female donor with papillary thyroid cancer or a benign thyroid nodule (not recorded which). Some clones in this sample may be carry-over from other donors' samples. Sequenced input: tumor tissue. As DNA, the CDR3 is TGCAGTGCTAGACGGGAGGGAAGGACAGATACGCAGTATTTT. It specifies CSARREGRTDTQYF.